What follows are 13 T cell receptor beta chains derived from one specimen sequenced in a study of blood T cell repertoires in COVID-19. Sequencing was performed with immunoSEQ multiplex PCR; in TCRdb, only in-frame clones are kept and a portion is missing. The sample lists some 340,000 clones; roughly four fifths were seen once. The sample comprised PBMCs or T cells enriched from blood (not recorded which). The receptor source for this set is a woman aged 50 to 65 who had recovered from COVID-19.

This rearrangement joins TRBV4-2 to TRBJ2-7; 9 positions agree with TRBD2. J gave up 6 bases and V 0 bases, and 6 bases lay outside the gene matches. The CDR3 spans 15 residues. Germline V gene sequence: CDR1 LGHNA, CDR2 YNFKEQ. The CDR3: CASSQDWGGLAEQYF. CDR3 DNA sequence: TGTGCCAGCAGCCAAGATTGGGGGGGACTAGCCGAGCAGTACTTC.

This clone was seen a single time. The rearrangement joins TRBV18 to TRBJ2-7, with TRBD1 matching 11 bases. The CDR3 extends over 14 amino acids. J gave up 5 bases and V 8 bases, and 8 bases lay outside the gene matches. Germline V gives CDR1 KGHSH, CDR2 LQKENI. The CDR3 nucleotides read TGTGCCAGCCTCGGCCGGGACAGGGGGAACGAGCAGTACTTC. Translation gives CASLGRDRGNEQYF.

Points on this clone: Different DNA sequences within this sample yield the same CDR3. The chain uses TRBV6-5 and TRBJ1-1, with D tentatively TRBD1 (6 bases). Germline lookup yields CDR1 MNHEY and CDR2 SVGAGI. V was clipped by 2 bases and J by 4 bases, with 8 bases between them. This CDR3 has 13 residues. In nucleotides, the CDR3 is TGTGCCAGCAGTTACAGCAGGGGCACTGAAGCTTTCTTT. Translating gives CASSYSRGTEAFF.

This clone was recorded only once. The chain couples TRBV2 to TRBJ2-1; 9 bases match TRBD2. CDR3 length: 15 residues. Trimming took 4 bases from V and 6 from J; bases not matched to a gene: 7. Germline CDR1 reads SNHLY; CDR2 reads FYNNEI. The CDR3 is CASSAGTSPFNEQFF. For the CDR3, the DNA is TGTGCCAGCAGTGCCGGGACTAGCCCCTTCAATGAGCAGTTCTTC.

This clone came up once. This rearrangement joins TRBV5-6 to TRBJ1-1, with D unclear. There are 15 residues in the CDR3. V was trimmed by 0 bases and J by 6 bases, leaving 15 bases between them. Germline V gene sequence: CDR1 SGHDT, CDR2 YYEEEE. The chain's CDR3 is CASSLATPSAPEAFF. The CDR3, as DNA: TGTGCCAGCAGCTTGGCGACACCATCGGCCCCTGAAGCTTTCTTT.

The chain employs TRBV2 and TRBJ2-5, with 11 bases that match TRBD1. The CDR3 loop spans 15 amino acids. Germline V lookup: CDR1 SNHLY, CDR2 FYNNEI. V was clipped by 3 bases and J by 4 bases; unmatched bases: 4. This CDR3 is CASSDGQGAAETQYF. The CDR3 bases are TGTGCCAGCAGTGACGGACAGGGGGCTGCAGAGACCCAGTACTTC.

In this sample, this clone turned up a few times. This rearrangement joins TRBV7-2 to TRBJ1-2; a weak D match, TRBD1 (6 bases). With 1 base removed from V and 4 bases from J, the gap between germline ends came to 7 bases. The CDR3 loop spans 13 amino acids. CDR1 is SGHTA and CDR2 is FQGNSA in the germline V gene. The CDR3 nucleotides are TGTGCCAGCAGCTTAGGGACAGCCTATGGCTACACCTTC. Translating gives CASSLGTAYGYTF.

This chain uses TRBV18 with TRBJ2-1, with 12 positions matching TRBD1. The CDR3 totals 15 residues. Unmatched junction bases numbered 4, after V lost 3 bases and J lost 7 bases. The germline V gene encodes CDR1 KGHSH and CDR2 LQKENI. This chain's CDR3 is CASSPGQGARNEQFF. CDR3 nucleotides: TGTGCCAGCTCACCGGGACAGGGGGCGCGGAATGAGCAGTTCTTC.

The chain has TRBV20-1 and TRBJ2-5, with D possibly TRBD1 on 5 matching bases. The germline gives CDR1 DFQATT, CDR2 SNEGSKA (reference sequence). The CDR3 totals 11 residues. CDR3: CSLRGQETQYF. CDR3 sequence (DNA): TGCAGCCTTAGGGGCCAAGAGACCCAGTACTTC.

This clone was detected only a few times. The chain combines TRBV6-2 or TRBV6-3 with TRBJ2-7; D gene unclear. The CDR3 covers 11 residues. CDR1 is MNHEY and CDR2 is SVGEGT in the germline V gene. With 2 bases removed from V and 5 bases from J, the gap between germline ends came to 4 bases. The CDR3 reads CASSYVNEQYF. DNA of the CDR3: TGTGCCAGCAGTTACGTCAACGAGCAGTACTTC.

This clone was seen repeatedly, ten times or more. V usage is TRBV5-1 and J usage is TRBJ1-1, with a tentative D call TRBD1 (6 bases). V lost 6 bases, J lost 3 bases, and 15 bases lay in between. From germline, CDR1 is SGHRS and CDR2 YFSETQ. The length of the CDR3 is 14 residues. The CDR3 bases are TGCGCCAGCAAGGTAGGGGGACCGGACACTGAAGCTTTCTTT. This gives the protein CASKVGGPDTEAFF.

The genes are TRBV7-2 and TRBJ1-5; 9 bases are shared with TRBD1. CDR1 and CDR2 (germline): SGHTA, FQGNSA. The CDR3 is made up of 16 amino acids. The trim removed 4 bases at V and 2 bases at J, leaving 6 bases unmatched. The CDR3 DNA is TGTGCCAGCAGCTCCGGGACAGGGTCCGGCAATCAGCCCCAGCATTTT. This sequence encodes CASSSGTGSGNQPQHF.

The chain employs TRBV9 and TRBJ2-7, with TRBD1 identical over 7 bases. CDR1 and CDR2 (germline): SGDLS, YYNGEE. The CDR3 loop spans 15 amino acids. V dropped 0 bases and J dropped 3; count of bases not matched to a gene: 6. This CDR3 reads CASSVGQGGFYEQYF. CDR3 DNA: TGTGCCAGCAGCGTAGGACAGGGCGGTTTCTACGAGCAGTACTTC.